One sample yielded the 9 T cell receptor beta chains listed below, sequenced in a study of tissue T cells after allogeneic stem cell transplantation. The assay was immunoSEQ multiplex PCR, and TCRdb's table has in-frame clones only and misses some. The sample includes approximately 12,000 clones, 70% to 80% of them seen just once. The specimen was tissue from the right colon, collected at autopsy. All receptors derive from a woman aged 18 to 49 with breast cancer.

The chain links TRBV6-2 or TRBV6-3 to TRBJ2-1; the D is unclear. From germline, CDR1 is MNHEY and CDR2 SVGEGT. V gave up 0 bases and J gave up 4 bases, with 7 bases separating them. This CDR3 has 14 amino acids. The CDR3: CASSYSSVYNEQFF. The CDR3 DNA reads as TGTGCCAGCAGTTACTCGTCGGTTTACAATGAGCAGTTCTTC.

This clone occurred a few times. The J gene is TRBJ1-2, the V gene TRBV7-8, with no clear D. V shed 1 base and J shed 7 bases, with 16 bases lying between them. This CDR3 has 15 residues. Looked up from germline, CDR1 is SGHVS and CDR2 is FQNEAQ. This CDR3 is CASSLGGRTWRGYTF. DNA of the CDR3: TGTGCCAGCAGCTTAGGAGGGCGGACGTGGCGTGGCTACACCTTC.

The chain couples TRBV4-2 to TRBJ2-7; the D gene is possibly TRBD2 (6 bases). CDR1 is LGHNA, CDR2 YNFKEQ, per germline. The CDR3 is 16 residues long. V lost 4 bases and J lost 7, with 23 bases in between. CDR3 region: CASSRDRLGEVGEQYF. CDR3 DNA sequence: TGTGCCAGCAGCCGCGATAGACTGGGGGAGGTCGGGGAGCAGTACTTC.

This clone has a handful of counts. V is TRBV29-1 and J is TRBJ1-2; maybe TRBD1 (5 bases). The CDR3 extends over 14 amino acids. V shed 1 base and J shed 6 bases, with 15 bases lying between them. Germline lookup yields CDR1 SQVTM and CDR2 ANQGSEA. The CDR3 protein is CSVEGGVGEDGYTF. The CDR3 DNA sequence: TGCAGCGTTGAAGGCGGGGTAGGGGAGGATGGCTACACCTTC.

The rearrangement joins TRBV28 to TRBJ2-7; D not certain. Germline values: CDR1 MDHEN, CDR2 SYDVKM. This CDR3 spans 14 amino acids. V dropped 7 bases and J dropped 2 bases, with 15 bases sitting between them. CDR3 in DNA: TGTGCCAGCACCCCCCAACGGCGCCCCTACGAGCAGTACTTC. Translation: CASTPQRRPYEQYF.

This clone was seen a few times. The chain joins TRBV18 to TRBJ2-7; TRBD1 aligns across 12 bases. Trimming at V came to 3 bases and at J to 5 bases, leaving 2 bases not matched to a gene. Germline V lookup: CDR1 KGHSH, CDR2 LQKENI. The CDR3 has 14 residues. The CDR3 loop is CASSPGTGGDEQYF. The CDR3 nucleotides are TGTGCCAGCTCACCCGGGACAGGGGGCGACGAGCAGTACTTC.

V is TRBV5-4 and J is TRBJ2-2, with TRBD1 matching over 7 bases. The CDR3 is 15 amino acids. J was trimmed by 1 base and V by 4 bases; bases with no gene match: 4. The V gene's germline CDR1 is SGHNT and CDR2 YYREEE (reference sequence). CDR3 nucleotides: TGTGCCAGCAGCAGTAGGACAGGGAACACCGGGGAGCTGTTTTTT. It specifies CASSSRTGNTGELFF.

The V call is TRBV6-2 or TRBV6-3, the J call TRBJ2-7; D is ambiguous. The CDR3 is 12 residues long. Trimming shortened V by 5 bases and J by 2 bases, and 7 bases separated the two germline ends. Germline loops: CDR1 MNHEY, CDR2 SVGEGT. The CDR3 loop is CASSKPPYEQYF. CDR3 DNA sequence: TGTGCCAGCAGTAAACCCCCCTACGAGCAGTACTTC.

Notes on this clone: At the DNA level, this CDR3 is encoded by other sequences in the same sample as well. V and J are TRBV28 and TRBJ1-6, with D tentatively TRBD1 (5 bases). The CDR3 is made up of 14 amino acids. The V end was cut by 2 bases, the J end by 7 bases, with 9 bases between. Germline V CDR1 and CDR2: MDHEN, SYDVKM. The CDR3 DNA sequence: TGTGCCAGCAGTTTAAGGGGCGAGAATTCACCCCTCCACTTT. Its protein is CASSLRGENSPLHF.